The 11 T cell receptor beta chains listed next were all sequenced from one sample in a study of T cells expressing NK-cell markers. From the 5' RACE reads, TCRdb lists one entry per CDR3 protein and no DNA. The sample table sets out about 260,000 distinct CDR3 sequences. The sample was blood T cells: a sorted CD56 or NKG2C T cell subset, CD4+ or CD8+ T cells, or bulk PBMC T cells (not recorded which). The receptors come from a woman between 18 and 69 years old in good health.

The gene calls are TRBV5-6 and TRBJ2-7; TCRdb lists TRBD1, though no DNA is available to test this call. Germline V gene data show CDR1 as SGHDT and CDR2 as YYEEEE. This CDR3 comprises 14 residues. CDR3 sequence: CASSFDRGLREQYF.

The gene calls are TRBV20-1 and TRBJ2-1; TCRdb's D gene call, TRBD1, goes unchecked for lack of DNA. Germline CDR1 DFQATT, CDR2 SNEGSKA (reference sequence). This CDR3 is 14 amino acids long. The CDR3: CSARPPAIYNEQFF.

The chain is built from TRBV7-2 and TRBJ2-5; with no DNA, the TCRdb D assignment of TRBD2 cannot be verified. Germline loops: CDR1 SGHTA, CDR2 FQGNSA. The CDR3 consists of 15 residues. The CDR3 loop is CASRPAGSGGETQYF.

The chain links TRBV18 to TRBJ1-3. Germline V gene data show CDR1 as KGHSH and CDR2 as LQKENI. The CDR3 covers 12 residues. This chain's CDR3 is CASSPGENTIYF.

The chain links TRBV6-1 to TRBJ1-4; TCRdb's D gene call, TRBD1, goes unchecked for lack of DNA. Germline V gene sequence: CDR1 MNHNS, CDR2 SASEGT. The CDR3 loop spans 14 amino acids. The CDR3 region is CASSRTGGLEKLFF.

This chain joins TRBV20-1 and TRBJ1-2; as DNA is missing, the TRBD1 call by TCRdb cannot be tested. The CDR3 extends over 12 amino acids. Germline V gene data show CDR1 as DFQATT and CDR2 as SNEGSKA (reference sequence). CDR3 in amino acids: CSAPTGGDGYTF.

CDR3 sequence: CSARDMNTEAFF. The J gene is TRBJ1-1, the V gene TRBV20-1. Germline V gene data show CDR1 as DFQATT and CDR2 as SNEGSKA (reference sequence). The CDR3 covers 12 residues.

This chain joins TRBV3-1 and TRBJ2-7. Per germline, CDR1 LGHDT and CDR2 YNNKEL (reference sequence). The CDR3 is 12 amino acids. The CDR3 region is CASSRVSYEQYF.

The chain links TRBV18 to TRBJ1-2. The germline gives CDR1 KGHSH, CDR2 LQKENI. The CDR3 has 14 amino acids. The CDR3 is CASSPEQANYGYTF.

This chain uses TRBV30 with TRBJ2-1. Germline V gene data show CDR1 as GTSNPN and CDR2 as SVGIG (reference sequence). This CDR3 comprises 11 residues. The CDR3: CAWAPNNEQFF. The complete variable domain, with remaining parts taken from reference TRBV30 and TRBJ2-1, reads SQTIHQWPATLVQPVGSPLSLECTVEGTSNPNLYWYRQAAGRGLQLLFYSVGIGQISSEVPQNLSASRPQDRQFILSSKKLLLSDSGFYLCAWAPNNEQFFGPGTRLTVL.

The chain recombines TRBV12-3 or TRBV12-4 with TRBJ2-1; absent DNA, TCRdb's TRBD2 call cannot be checked. This CDR3 has 19 residues. This CDR3 is CASSPTSGRAFRSYNEQFF.